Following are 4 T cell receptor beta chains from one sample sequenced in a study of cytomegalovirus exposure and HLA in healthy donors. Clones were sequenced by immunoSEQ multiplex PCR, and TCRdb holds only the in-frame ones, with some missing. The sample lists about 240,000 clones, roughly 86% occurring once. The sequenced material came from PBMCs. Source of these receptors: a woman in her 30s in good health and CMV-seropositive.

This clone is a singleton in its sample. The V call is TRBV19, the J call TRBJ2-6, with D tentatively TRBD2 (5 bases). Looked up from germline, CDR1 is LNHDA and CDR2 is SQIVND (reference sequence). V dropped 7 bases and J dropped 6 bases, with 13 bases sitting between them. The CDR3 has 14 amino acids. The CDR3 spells CASTQLRAANVLTF. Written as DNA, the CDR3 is TGTGCCAGTACCCAGCTGAGGGCGGCCAACGTCCTGACTTTC. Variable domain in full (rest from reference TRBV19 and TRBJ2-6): DGGITQSPKYLFRKEGQNVTLSCEQNLNHDAMYWYRQDPGQGLRLIYYSQIVNDFQKGDIAEGYSVSREKKESFPLTVTSAQKNPTAFYLCASTQLRAANVLTFGAGSRLTVL.

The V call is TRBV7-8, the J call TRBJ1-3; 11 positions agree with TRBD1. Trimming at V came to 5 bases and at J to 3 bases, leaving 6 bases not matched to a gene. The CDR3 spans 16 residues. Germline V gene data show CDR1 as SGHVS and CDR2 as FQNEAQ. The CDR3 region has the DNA TGTGCCAGCAGCCTCGGACAGGGGGCGGTTGGAAACACCATATATTTT. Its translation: CASSLGQGAVGNTIYF. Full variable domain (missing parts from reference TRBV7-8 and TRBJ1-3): GAGVSQSPRYKVAKRGQDVALRCDPISGHVSLFWYQQALGQGPEFLTYFQNEAQLDKSGLPSDRFFAERPEGSVSTLKIQRTQQEDSAVYLCASSLGQGAVGNTIYFGEGSWLTVV.

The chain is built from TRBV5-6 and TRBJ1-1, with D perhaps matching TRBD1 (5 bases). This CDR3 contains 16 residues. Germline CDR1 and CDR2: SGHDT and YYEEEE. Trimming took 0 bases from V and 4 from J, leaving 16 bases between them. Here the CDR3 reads CASSLVTASSTTEAFF. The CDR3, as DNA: TGTGCCAGCAGCTTGGTGACAGCATCTTCGACCACTGAAGCTTTCTTT.

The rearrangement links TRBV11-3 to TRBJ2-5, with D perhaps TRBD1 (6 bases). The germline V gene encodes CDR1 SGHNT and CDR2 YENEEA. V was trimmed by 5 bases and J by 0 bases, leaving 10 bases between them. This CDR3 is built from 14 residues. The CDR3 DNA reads TGTGCCAGCAGCCCCCGGGACAACCAAGAGACCCAGTACTTC. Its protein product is CASSPRDNQETQYF.